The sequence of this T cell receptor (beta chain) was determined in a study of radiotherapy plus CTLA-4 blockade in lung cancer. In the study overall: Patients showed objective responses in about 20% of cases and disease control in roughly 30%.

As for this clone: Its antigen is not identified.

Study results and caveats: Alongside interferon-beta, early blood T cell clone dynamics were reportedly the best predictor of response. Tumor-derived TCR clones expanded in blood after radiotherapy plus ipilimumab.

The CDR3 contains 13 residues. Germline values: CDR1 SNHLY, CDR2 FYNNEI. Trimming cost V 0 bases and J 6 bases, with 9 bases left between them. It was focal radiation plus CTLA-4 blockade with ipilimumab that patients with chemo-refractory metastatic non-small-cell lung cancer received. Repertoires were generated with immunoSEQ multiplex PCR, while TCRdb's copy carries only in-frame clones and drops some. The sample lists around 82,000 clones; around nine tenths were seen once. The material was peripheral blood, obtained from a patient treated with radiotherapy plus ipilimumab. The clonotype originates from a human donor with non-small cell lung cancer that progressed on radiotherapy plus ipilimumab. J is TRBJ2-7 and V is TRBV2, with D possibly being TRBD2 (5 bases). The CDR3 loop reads CASSEASRGEQYF. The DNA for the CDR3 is TGTGCCAGCAGTGAAGCCAGTCGGGGCGAGCAGTACTTC. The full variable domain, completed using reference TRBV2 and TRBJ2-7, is EPEVTQTPSHQVTQMGQEVILRCVPISNHLYFYWYRQILGQKVEFLVSFYNNEISEKSEIFDDQFSVERPDGSNFTLKIRSTKLEDSAMYFCASSEASRGEQYFGPGTRLTVT.